The 10 T cell receptor beta chains reported below all come from one sample, sequenced in a study of T cells in Graves' hyperthyroidism and ophthalmopathy. Authors of the study amplified TCR beta CDR3 regions from RNA transcripts. HTBI primers were used for first-round RT-PCR of the TCR CDR3. Using its own MiXCR run on the multiplex PCR reads, TCRdb lists one record per CDR3 protein. The sample has under 70,000 distinct CDR3 sequences; roughly 50% are singletons. Input material: blood. All receptors come from a woman aged 55 to 70 with Graves' ophthalmopathy.

The sample holds many counts of this clonotype. This chain connects TRBV6-5 to TRBJ1-1; D not certain. Germline assignment: CDR1 MNHEY and CDR2 SVGAGI. CDR3 length equals 14 residues. V was pared by 6 bases and J by 4 bases, with 15 bases between. CDR3 DNA: TGTGCCAGCAGACGTATAGGACGGACCACTGAAGCTTTCTTT. Amino acid sequence: CASRRIGRTTEAFF.

This clonotype came up many times. The chain links TRBV10-3 to TRBJ2-1; TRBD1 matches 11 bases. V dropped 9 bases and J dropped 7; count of bases not matched to a gene: 11. The CDR3 extends over 15 amino acids. Germline CDR1 is ENHRY and CDR2 is SYGVKD. CDR3 nucleotides: TGTGCCATAAAACCCTCCGGGACAGGGGGAAATGAGCAGTTCTTC. Encoded protein: CAIKPSGTGGNEQFF.

The CDR3 sequence: CASSLLALSTDTQYF. The CDR3, as DNA: TGTGCCAGCAGCCTTCTAGCACTGAGCACAGATACGCAGTATTTT. J is TRBJ2-3 and V is TRBV7-3, with D maybe TRBD2 (5 bases). Per the germline V gene, CDR1 is SGHTA and CDR2 is FQGTGA. The CDR3 length is 15 residues. V lost 5 bases, J lost 0 bases, and 12 bases lay in between.

This clonotype was seen repeatedly, ten times or more. This chain joins TRBV20-1 and TRBJ2-1, with TRBD2 identical over 11 bases. CDR1 is DFQATT and CDR2 is SNEGSKA in the germline V gene (reference sequence). The CDR3 runs 15 residues. The junction had 9 bases not matched to a gene; V was cut back by 6 bases and J by 5 bases. CDR3 coding DNA: TGCAGTGCACTCACTAGCGGGAGTATTCACAATGAGCAGTTCTTC. This gives the protein CSALTSGSIHNEQFF.

The chain links TRBV2 to TRBJ1-2; D not resolved. The CDR3 consists of 15 residues. V shed 6 bases and J shed 0 bases, with 14 bases lying between them. Germline CDR1 SNHLY, CDR2 FYNNEI. The CDR3 loop is CASRTFLLANYGYTF. CDR3 nucleotides: TGTGCCAGCAGAACCTTTCTATTAGCTAACTATGGCTACACCTTC.

Comments on this clonotype: The missing conserved phenylalanine or tryptophan at the end of this CDR3 makes a read error likely. The limits of the CDR3 on the DNA are not certain, so only TCRdb's listed CDR3 is given. The rearrangement joins TRBV19 to TRBJ2-1; the table's D call, TRBD1, was not checked against the DNA. Germline V gene data show CDR1 as LNHDA and CDR2 as SQIVND (reference sequence). From its first to its last residue, the CDR3 has 14 amino acids. The CDR3 loop reads CASCDRDSYNEQTP.

There are many counts of this clonotype. One end of the junction is discordant with germline, which a read error may explain. V usage is TRBV13 and J usage is TRBJ2-1, with 8 nucleotides matching TRBD1. The CDR3 has 11 amino acids. Germline CDR1 PRHDT, CDR2 FYEKMQ (reference sequence). CDR3 nucleotides: TGTGCCAGCAGCCTAGGACAGGGACCGTTCTTC. This encodes CASSLGQGPFF.

The CDR3 loop reads CASSLGGARFDVELFF. Here the CDR3 DNA reads TGTGCCAGCAGCTTAGGGGGGGCCAGATTCGACGTGGAGCTGTTTTTT. The chain joins TRBV7-2 to TRBJ2-2; either TRBD1 or TRBD2 may supply D (6 bases each). The V end was cut by 1 base, the J end by 10 bases, with 19 bases between. The length of the CDR3 is 16 residues. Germline V gene lookup returns CDR1 SGHTA and CDR2 FQGNSA.

At least ten counts were recorded for this clonotype. The rearrangement links TRBV7-2 to TRBJ2-7, with D perhaps TRBD2 (5 bases). CDR3 length: 16 amino acids. Deletions cut 4 bases from V and 4 bases from J, with 20 bases between. Germline lookup yields CDR1 SGHTA and CDR2 FQGNSA. CDR3 DNA: TGTGCCAGCAGCTACCAATCAGGTGCGGCGGGTTACGAGCAGTACTTC. Its protein is CASSYQSGAAGYEQYF.

The table lists this clonotype with many counts. The gene calls are TRBV10-3 and TRBJ1-2; 11 positions match TRBD1. The CDR3 runs to 16 residues. The germline gives CDR1 ENHRY, CDR2 SYGVKD. Trimming cost V 2 bases and J 2 bases; bases outside gene matches: 4. The CDR3 protein is CAISEPGQGVNYGYTF. CDR3 sequence (DNA): TGTGCCATCAGTGAGCCGGGACAGGGGGTAAACTATGGCTACACCTTC.